A single TCR beta chain is shown here with its context. The antigen is undetermined. The data stem from a study of cytomegalovirus exposure and HLA in healthy donors. Points from the study as a whole: Confirmation in vitro established that a few CMV-associated chains were specific for CMV antigens. Presence/absence analyses treated sequencing depth as roughly uniform across donors.

A multiplex PCR was run with 60 Vbeta primers and 13 Jbeta primers. Sequenced by immunoSEQ multiplex PCR; TCRdb stores in-frame clones only, minus some. The profile shows 100,000 or so clones, roughly 78% of them singletons. This CDR3 spans 15 amino acids. Germline V CDR1 and CDR2: SGHDT, YYEEEE. Between the trimmed V and J ends, which lost 0 bases and 6 bases, there was a span of 12 bases. Donors in the study were healthy people who gave bone marrow. The chain couples TRBV5-6 to TRBJ2-2, with D perhaps TRBD1 (6 bases). The sequence was collected from a man younger than 40 in good health and CMV-seronegative. The sequencing input was PBMCs. CDR3 nucleotide sequence: TGTGCCAGCAGCTTGGGACAGGTTGTAGCCGGGGAGCTGTTTTTT. This codes for CASSLGQVVAGELFF.